This T cell receptor beta chain was sequenced in a study of beta chain features in type 1 diabetes. Whole-study context: Healthy donors and patients had similar age, gender and cell yields.

CDR1 is SEHNR, CDR2 FQNEAQ, per germline (reference sequence). The CDR3 runs 16 residues. V was cut by 1 base and J by 1 base, with 11 bases left in between. Reverse transcribing all isolated RNA meant expressed TCRB transcripts were sequenced. Profiling relied on immunoSEQ multiplex PCR, and the TCRdb table lists in-frame clones only, not all of them. The sample consists of 680,000 or so clones, roughly a sixth of them appearing once. Comments on this clone: Its antigen is currently unknown.

Findings of the study overall: Overrepresentation of cells with high TCR expression could result from cDNA sequencing. When Type 1 diabetes patients were examined, their TCRB CDR3s proved moderately but significantly shorter in all four CD4+ subsets.

V gene TRBV7-9 combines with J gene TRBJ1-5; a weak D match, TRBD1 (6 bases). The material sequenced was naive CD4+ T cells from blood. This clonotype was obtained from a man between 18 and 29 years old in good health. The CDR3 region has the DNA TGTGCCAGCAGCTTAGAGGGGGGATGGAGCAATCAGCCCCAGCATTTT. It yields the protein CASSLEGGWSNQPQHF.